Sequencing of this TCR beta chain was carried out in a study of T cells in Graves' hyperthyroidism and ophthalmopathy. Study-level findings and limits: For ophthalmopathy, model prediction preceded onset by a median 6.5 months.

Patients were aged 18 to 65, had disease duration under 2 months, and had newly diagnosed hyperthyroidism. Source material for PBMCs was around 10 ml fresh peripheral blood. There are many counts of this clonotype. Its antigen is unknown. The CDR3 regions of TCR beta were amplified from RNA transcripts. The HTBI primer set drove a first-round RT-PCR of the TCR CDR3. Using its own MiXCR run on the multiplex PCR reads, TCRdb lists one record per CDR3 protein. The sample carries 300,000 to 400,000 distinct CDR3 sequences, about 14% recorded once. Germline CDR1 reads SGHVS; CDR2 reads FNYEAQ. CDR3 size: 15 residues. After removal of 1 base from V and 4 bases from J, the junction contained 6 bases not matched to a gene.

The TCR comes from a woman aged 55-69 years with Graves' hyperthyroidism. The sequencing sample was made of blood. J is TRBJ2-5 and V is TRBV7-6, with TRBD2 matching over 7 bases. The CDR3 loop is CASSLVGGVGETQYF. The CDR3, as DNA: TGTGCCAGCAGCTTAGTGGGGGGGGTAGGAGAGACCCAGTACTTC.